The entry below describes one T cell receptor (beta chain). This clone's antigen is unknown. No base qualities exist here, and no much larger clone lies one base off it. TCRdb records Illumina NovaSeq 6000 as the sequencer. TCR cDNA was synthesized by 5'RACE template switching, which introduced a universal primer site and unique molecular identifiers. Priming of cDNA synthesis was performed from both the TCR alpha and TCR beta constant segments. Libraries were amplified in two PCR steps, with sample barcodes and sequencing adapters added in the second step. Sequencing of libraries was performed on Illumina HiSeq 2500 (2x100 bp) or NovaSeq (2x150 bp). Turning to the authors' computational methods: Reads were demultiplexed and collapsed into UMI consensus sequences with MIGEC, and V(D)J alignment was performed with MiXCR. Clonotypes responding to the vaccine were identified with edgeR on replicate PBMC samples, with the criteria of FDR below 0.01 and a log2 fold change above 5 up to day 15. Each bulk clonotype was labeled CD4 or CD8 based on which sequenced repertoire, CD4 or CD8, contained the clonotype at higher abundance. TCRdb applied fastp at Q25 and MiXCR to the public reads, then kept only in-frame beta chains. CDR3 protein sequences are deduplicated, and each keeps its most common genes and DNA. It is TCRdb's table, rather than the study itself, that gives the V and J calls and clone size. For this sample there are just over 250,000 distinct CDR3 sequences; around 4.9% appear just once. The ten top clones hold roughly 3.5% of the sample.

The CDR3 contains 13 residues, cysteine and phenylalanine counted. Just CDR3 DNA is preserved here, 39 bases in frame from base 1. Trimming at the junction amounts to 6 bases on V and 2 bases on J, and the germline ends lie 10 bases apart. The germline V gene supplies CDR1 KGHSH and CDR2 LQKENI. This specimen comes from a study of T cells after yellow fever vaccination (dated by TCRdb to about 2019). Looking at the study overall: Libraries from fractions with low cell numbers were prepared with the SMART-Seq v4 Ultra Low Input RNA kit. To follow T-cell clones before and after both primary and booster YFV17D yellow fever vaccination, bulk TCR alpha and beta repertoires underwent longitudinal sequencing. Two healthy male donors, one aged 18 to 30 and one aged 30 to 40 years, were included in the cohort. Bulk PBMC replicates and cell subsets were isolated from blood drawn at multiple timepoints before and after both primary and secondary immunization. Overall results and qualifications from the work: The secondary T-cell response was found to be weaker but faster than the primary response, with a peak reached on day 5 rather than on day 15. FACS-sorted repertoires could contain abundant contaminating clonotypes from the bulk population, so computational filtering was required. Most clones expanded after primary vaccination (96% of CD4 and 88% of CD8) were re-detected after the booster, suggesting that broad memory maintenance occurred. Because only two donors were included in the study, the extent to which the findings can be generalized is limited. A small fraction of clonotypes showed up in both the CD4 and CD8 compartments, probably as a result of convergent recombination.

The treatment or condition tag for this specimen amounts to: live attenuated yellow fever vaccine strain. A standard Ficoll-Paque protocol was used to isolate PBMCs from peripheral blood. CD4 and CD8 T-cell fractions were isolated with Dynabeads CD4 and CD8 positive selection kits. RNA was extracted with TriZol from bulk PBMCs, CD4 and CD8 fractions, and dextramer-positive and dextramer-negative fractions. The chain links TRBV18 with TRBJ2-5; perhaps TRBD2 is the D gene, with 5 bases matching. This specimen consisted of CD4+ T cells sorted from PBMCs, obtained on the day of the yellow fever booster vaccination. The sequence came from a man aged 18 to 35 who received the YFV17D yellow fever vaccine. The CDR3 loop reads CASSRPGQETQYF. The nucleotide sequence reads as follows: TGTGCCAGCTCGCGACCGGGACAAGAGACCCAGTACTTC. The reference TRBV18 and TRBJ2-5 proteins fill in what lies around the CDR3, so the full variable domain reads NAGVMQNPRHLVRRRGQEARLRCSPMKGHSHVYWYRQLPEEGLKFMVYLQKENIIDESGMPKERFSAEFPKEGPSILRIQQVVRGDSAAYFCASSRPGQETQYFGPGTRLLVL.